Shown below are 15 T cell receptor beta chains from a single sample sequenced in a study of graft-versus-host responses after intestinal transplantation. The antigens for these receptors are not known. Sequencing was performed with immunoSEQ multiplex PCR; in TCRdb, only in-frame clones are kept and a portion is missing. The profile shows approximately 90,000 clones, approximately 90% of them singletons. This sample comprised unstimulated CD8+ T cells sorted from spleen or lymph node cells, obtained before intestinal transplant. These receptors were obtained from a human donor who received an intestinal transplant.

This chain connects TRBV6-1 to TRBJ2-1, with 7 nucleotides matching TRBD1. J gave up 0 bases and V 4 bases, and 9 bases lay outside the gene matches. The germline V gene has CDR1 MNHNS and CDR2 SASEGT. The CDR3 contains 17 residues. CDR3 region: CASSGTTGALSYNEQFF. The CDR3 bases are TGTGCCAGCAGTGGGACAACAGGGGCCCTCTCCTACAATGAGCAGTTCTTC.

A single count supports this clone. The J gene is TRBJ2-7, the V gene TRBV27; no reliable D call. The ends were cut back, 5 bases at V and 2 bases at J, with 4 bases in the middle. CDR3 size: 11 residues. Germline CDR1 reads MNHEY; CDR2 reads SMNVEV (reference sequence). CDR3 coding DNA: TGTGCCAGCAGTGACGCCTACGAGCAGTACTTC. Translation gives CASSDAYEQYF.

The chain is built from TRBV7-9 and TRBJ1-6; TRBD1 is a possible D gene (5 bases). Germline-derived CDR1 and CDR2 are SEHNR and FQNEAQ (reference sequence). Trimming cost V 8 bases and J 6 bases, with 20 bases left between them. The CDR3 has 16 amino acids. The CDR3 bases are TGTGCCAGCGCCACGGGGCCAGTGGGAATTAATTCACCCCTCCACTTT. Protein sequence: CASATGPVGINSPLHF.

The chain couples TRBV7-9 to TRBJ2-1; 9 bases fit TRBD2. CDR3 length equals 16 residues. V dropped 5 bases and J dropped 0; count of bases not matched to a gene: 5. The germline CDR1 and CDR2 sequences are SEHNR and FQNEAQ (reference sequence). CDR3 bases: TGTGCCAGCAGCCCTCATAGCGGGAGCTCCTACAATGAGCAGTTCTTC. Protein product: CASSPHSGSSYNEQFF.

The chain carries TRBV19 and TRBJ2-1; D remains ambiguous. Trimming took 6 bases from V and 8 from J, leaving 17 bases between them. The CDR3 is 14 residues long. The germline V gene encodes CDR1 LNHDA and CDR2 SQIVND (reference sequence). CDR3 DNA sequence: TGTGCCAGTAGCCTGGCTGAGCTTCCCCATGAGCAGTTCTTC. The encoded protein is CASSLAELPHEQFF.

V is TRBV11-2 and J is TRBJ2-1, with TRBD1 matching over 7 bases. Losses at the gene ends were 5 bases for V and 4 bases for J; bases not matched to a gene: 11. This CDR3 is 16 amino acids long. Germline V CDR1 and CDR2: SGHAT, FQNNGV. Written as DNA, the CDR3 is TGTGCCAGCAGCGCCCGAGCACAGGGGCCGTACAATGAGCAGTTCTTC. Its translation is CASSARAQGPYNEQFF.

The rearrangement joins TRBV5-1 to TRBJ2-2; D unclear. Between the trimmed V and J ends, which lost 5 bases and 0 bases, there was a span of 5 bases. In germline, CDR1 is SGHRS, CDR2 YFSETQ. The CDR3 is 13 residues long. CDR3 sequence reads: CASRQPNTGELFF. CDR3 coding DNA: TGCGCCAGCAGACAGCCGAACACCGGGGAGCTGTTTTTT. Full variable domain (missing parts from reference TRBV5-1 and TRBJ2-2): KAGVTQTPRYLIKTRGQQVTLSCSPISGHRSVSWYQQTPGQGLQFLFEYFSETQRNKGNFPGRFSGRQFSNSRSEMNVSTLELGDSALYLCASRQPNTGELFFGEGSRLTVL.

This clone was seen a single time. This rearrangement joins TRBV9 to TRBJ2-7; the match to TRBD2 covers 13 bases. CDR3 length: 15 residues. With V trimmed by 0 bases and J by 5 bases, 2 bases remained unmatched. The germline V gene encodes CDR1 SGDLS and CDR2 YYNGEE. CDR3 in DNA: TGTGCCAGCAGCGTAGGGACTAGCGGGGGAAACGAGCAGTACTTC. Translating it yields CASSVGTSGGNEQYF.

The rearrangement links TRBV6-4 to TRBJ2-3, with 10 bases that match TRBD2. With V trimmed by 6 bases and J by 5 bases, 8 bases remained unmatched. Per germline, CDR1 MRHNA and CDR2 SNTAGT. The CDR3 consists of 15 residues. The CDR3 spells CASSREAGGGDTQYF. CDR3 nucleotide sequence: TGTGCCAGCAGCCGAGAAGCGGGGGGGGGAGATACGCAGTATTTT.

This clone has only one observation. V and J are TRBV2 and TRBJ2-7; unclear D gene. The CDR3 runs to 13 residues. The V end was cut by 4 bases, the J end by 7 bases, with 14 bases between. Germline-derived CDR1 and CDR2 are SNHLY and FYNNEI. The CDR3 sequence: CASSAEIDREQYF. Here the CDR3 DNA reads TGTGCCAGCAGTGCTGAAATAGATAGAGAGCAGTACTTC. Together with reference TRBV2 and TRBJ2-7, the CDR3 gives the full variable domain: EPEVTQTPSHQVTQMGQEVILRCVPISNHLYFYWYRQILGQKVEFLVSFYNNEISEKSEIFDDQFSVERPDGSNFTLKIRSTKLEDSAMYFCASSAEIDREQYFGPGTRLTVT.

The chain links TRBV6-5 to TRBJ2-7; tentative D call: TRBD1 (5 bases). V lost 0 bases to trimming and J lost 0 bases, with 12 bases between them. The CDR3 spans 16 residues. Germline V CDR1 and CDR2: MNHEY, SVGAGI. The CDR3 DNA reads TGTGCCAGCAGTTACTCCACGGACACCCACTCCTACGAGCAGTACTTC. Translated: CASSYSTDTHSYEQYF.

This chain links TRBV7-7 with TRBJ2-7, with D possibly being TRBD1 or TRBD2 (5 bases each). Trimming took off 3 bases at V and 3 bases at J, with 15 bases between the two ends. The CDR3 consists of 15 residues. In germline, CDR1 is SSHAT, CDR2 FNYEAQ (reference sequence). CDR3 region: CASSLGPPNYYEQYF. CDR3 sequence (DNA): TGTGCCAGCAGCTTGGGACCTCCCAACTACTACGAGCAGTACTTC.

The chain has TRBV5-1 and TRBJ2-7, with TRBD2 as a possible D gene (5 bases). CDR3 length equals 13 residues. Trimming left V 5 bases short and J 2 bases short, with 11 bases between. Germline CDR1 SGHRS, CDR2 YFSETQ. CDR3 sequence: CASRAEGAYEQYF. The CDR3 nucleotides read TGCGCCAGCAGGGCCGAGGGAGCCTACGAGCAGTACTTC.

The rearrangement links TRBV5-4 to TRBJ2-3; D is perhaps TRBD2 (6 bases). The CDR3 contains 15 residues. Deletions cut 0 bases from V and 1 base from J, with 9 bases between. Germline CDR1 SGHNT, CDR2 YYREEE (reference sequence). CDR3 region: CASSLAGARTDTQYF. The CDR3 coding sequence is TGTGCCAGCAGCTTGGCGGGAGCGCGCACAGATACGCAGTATTTT.

The chain couples TRBV5-6 to TRBJ1-5; no definite D call. The V end was cut by 4 bases, the J end by 0 bases, with 17 bases between. The CDR3 length is 17 residues. Germline V gene sequence: CDR1 SGHDT, CDR2 YYEEEE. The CDR3 DNA sequence: TGTGCCAGCAGCGCTGGGGTTACAGATTATAGCAATCAGCCCCAGCATTTT. Its translation: CASSAGVTDYSNQPQHF. The variable domain in full, completed from reference TRBV5-6 and TRBJ1-5, reads DAGVTQSPTHLIKTRGQQVTLRCSPKSGHDTVSWYQQALGQGPQFIFQYYEEEERQRGNFPDRFSGHQFPNYSSELNVNALLLGDSALYLCASSAGVTDYSNQPQHFGDGTRLSIL.